This note documents a single T cell receptor beta chain sequence. The antigen it binds to is not known. No qualities accompany the bases; no much larger clone lies one base away. Profiling of TCR beta VDJ combinations and CDR3 sequences used genomic DNA as the template. TCR repertoire sequencing was run on an Illumina HiSeq 2000. As for the authors' bioinformatics: TRBV/TRBJ rearrangement plots, CDR3 size and DJ length profiles, and Simpson's diversity index were used to evaluate the repertoires. The immunodominant clone was defined as the most abundant DNA sequence in deep sequencing data. CDR3 amino acid sequences were checked for sharing across subjects and were also compared against the VDJdb database and published repertoires. TCRdb redid the processing of the public reads, applying fastp at Q25 and MiXCR, and retained in-frame beta chains. Each record represents a unique CDR3 protein, reported with the most common genes and DNA among its rows. TCRdb's processing, not the study's, gives the V and J calls here. This sample comprises over 250,000 distinct CDR3 sequences, under 65% of them detected only once. Under 1.5% of the sample goes to the ten largest clones.

This entry is derived from a study of CD8+CD57+ T cells in acquired aplastic anemia (dated by TCRdb to between 2017 and 2018). For the study in its entirety: DNA extracted from sorted CD4+ and CD8+ cells had a mean of about 3 ug, with a range of roughly 0.17 to 27.4 ug. A CD8+CD57+ expansion meant a frequency higher than the mean frequency seen in healthy subjects. Study-wide findings and limitations: Patients and healthy controls showed no significant difference in CD8+ Simpson's diversity (P=0.060). Although roughly 30 CD8+ CDR3 sequences were shared by patients and controls, these sequences appeared highly expressed in patients and within the immunodominant clones of patients.

Germline trimming: 4 bases from V, 5 bases from J; junction bases outside gene matches: 9. The CDR3 holds 16 amino acids from the cysteine to the phenylalanine. The sequence is cut down to CDR3 DNA, 48 bases in frame from base 1. Sequences LGHDT (CDR1) and YNNKEL (CDR2) are obtained from the germline V gene (reference sequence). The patients picked for sequencing were ones in whom flow cytometry had shown an expansion of CD8+CD57+ cells. Every patient had severe acquired aplastic anemia, diagnosed using the International Study of Aplastic Anemia and Agranulocytosis and Camitta criteria. Patients had received no therapy at the time of blood sampling. The study deep-sequenced TCR repertoires of sorted CD4+ and CD8+ blood T cells from severe aplastic anemia patients and healthy subjects. Patients were enrolled under clinicaltrials.gov protocols 00001620, 01623167, 00001397, 00071045, 00081523 and 00961064 in the USA. Ficoll-Paque density gradient centrifugation was used to isolate peripheral blood mononuclear cells. CD4+ and CD8+ T cells were sorted by FACS or magnetic beads before DNA extraction.

This receptor was identified in a human donor with aplastic anemia. Sequenced material: sorted CD4+, CD8+, or CD8+CD57+ T cells (not recorded which) from PBMCs. In this chain, TRBV3-1 is recombined with TRBJ1-4; 8 nucleotides in the junction match TRBD1. The bases are TGTGCCAGCAGCCCTTTTAGGACAGGGTCGAATGAAAAACTGTTTTTT. The encoded protein is CASSPFRTGSNEKLFF.